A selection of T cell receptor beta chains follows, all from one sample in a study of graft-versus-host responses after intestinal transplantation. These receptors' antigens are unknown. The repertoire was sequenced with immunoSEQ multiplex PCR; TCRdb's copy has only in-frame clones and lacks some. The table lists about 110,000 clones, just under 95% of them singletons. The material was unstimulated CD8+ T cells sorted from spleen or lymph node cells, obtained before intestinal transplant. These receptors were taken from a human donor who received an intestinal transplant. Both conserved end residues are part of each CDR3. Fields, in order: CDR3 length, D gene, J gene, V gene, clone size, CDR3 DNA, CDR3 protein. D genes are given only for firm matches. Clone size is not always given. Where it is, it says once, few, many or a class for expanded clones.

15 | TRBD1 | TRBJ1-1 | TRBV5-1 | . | TGCGCCAGCAGCAGAGGGACAGGGGGAGCGACTGAAGCTTTCTTT | CASSRGTGGATEAFF
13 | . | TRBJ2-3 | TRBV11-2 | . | TGTGCCAGCAGCTGGGGTAACACAGATACGCAGTATTTT | CASSWGNTDTQYF
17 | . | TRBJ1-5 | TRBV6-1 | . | TGTGCCAGCAGTGAAAAGGGGTTAGGGGGAAGCAATCAGCCCCAGCATTTT | CASSEKGLGGSNQPQHF
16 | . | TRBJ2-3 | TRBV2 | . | TGTGCCAGCAGGGGATGGACCGCGACTAGCACAGATACGCAGTATTTT | CASRGWTATSTDTQYF
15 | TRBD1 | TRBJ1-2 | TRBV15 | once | TGTGCCACCAGCAGAGGGACAGGGTTAGATAATGGCTACACCTTC | CATSRGTGLDNGYTF
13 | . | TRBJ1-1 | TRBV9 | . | TGTGCCAGCAGCGTAGACTGGGGGGTGCGGGCTTTCTTT | CASSVDWGVRAFF
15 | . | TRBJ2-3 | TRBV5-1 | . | TGCGCCAGTAGAGGTGGGGGTATGAGCACAGATACGCAGTATTTT | CASRGGGMSTDTQYF
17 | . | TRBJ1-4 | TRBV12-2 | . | TGTGCAAGTCGCTTAGAAACAGCCAATGCAACTAATGAAAAACTGTTTTTT | CASRLETANATNEKLFF
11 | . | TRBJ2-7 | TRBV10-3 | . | TGTGCCATCAGATGGGGGTACGAGCAGTACTTC | CAIRWGYEQYF
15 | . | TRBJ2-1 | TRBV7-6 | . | TGTGCCAGCAGCGCTTCTCAGAGGATCGGCAATGAGCAGTTCTTC | CASSASQRIGNEQFF
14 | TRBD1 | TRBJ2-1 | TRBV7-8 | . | TGTGCCAGCAGCGAGGACAGGGGTTACAATGAGCAGTTCTTC | CASSEDRGYNEQFF
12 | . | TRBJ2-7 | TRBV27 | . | TGTGCCAGCAGTTTAATAGGGGGCGAGCAGTACTTC | CASSLIGGEQYF
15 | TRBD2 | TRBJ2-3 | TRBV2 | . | TGTGCCAGCAGGGGGACTAGCGGGAGGGGAGATACGCAGTATTTT | CASRGTSGRGDTQYF
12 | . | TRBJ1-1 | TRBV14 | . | TGTGCCAGCAGCCAAGGGACAAGGGAAGCTTTCTTT | CASSQGTREAFF
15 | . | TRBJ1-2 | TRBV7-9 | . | TGTGCCAGCAGCGCTACTTACCCGGCCGTCTATGGCTACACCTTC | CASSATYPAVYGYTF
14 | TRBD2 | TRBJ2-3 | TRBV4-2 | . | TGTGCCAGCAGCCAGGGCGGGAGTGAAGATACGCAGTATTTT | CASSQGGSEDTQYF
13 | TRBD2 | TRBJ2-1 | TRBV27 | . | TGTGCCAGCAGTCCTTTAGCGGGAGTTGAGCAGTTCTTC | CASSPLAGVEQFF
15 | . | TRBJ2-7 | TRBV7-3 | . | TGTGCCAGCAGCAAACGGACAGCAATCTCCCACGAGCAGTACTTC | CASSKRTAISHEQYF
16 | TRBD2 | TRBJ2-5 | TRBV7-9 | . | TGTGCCAGCAGCCCGACTAGCGGGAGCGGTCAAGAGACCCAGTACTTC | CASSPTSGSGQETQYF
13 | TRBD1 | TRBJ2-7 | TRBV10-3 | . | TGTGCCATCAGTGAGAAGGACAGGGACGAGCAGTACTTC | CAISEKDRDEQYF
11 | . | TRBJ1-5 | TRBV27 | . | TGTGCCAGCGGGGTAAATCAGCCCCAGCATTTT | CASGVNQPQHF
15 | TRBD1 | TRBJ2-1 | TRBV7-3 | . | TGTGCCAGCAGCGTGGGACAGGGGATCTACAATGAGCAGTTCTTC | CASSVGQGIYNEQFF
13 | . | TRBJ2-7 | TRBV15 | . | TGTGCCACCAGCTGGGGGGCCCAATACGAGCAGTACTTC | CATSWGAQYEQYF
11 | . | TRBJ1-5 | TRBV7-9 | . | TGTGCCTCAGGGGTTAATCAGCCCCAGCATTTT | CASGVNQPQHF
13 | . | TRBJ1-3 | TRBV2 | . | TGTGCCAGCAGTGAATACGATGGAAACACCATATATTTT | CASSEYDGNTIYF
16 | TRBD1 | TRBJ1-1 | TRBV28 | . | TGTGCCAGCAGTCAACGGGACAGAATAATGAACACTGAAGCTTTCTTT | CASSQRDRIMNTEAFF
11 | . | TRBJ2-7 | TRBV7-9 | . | TGTGCCAGCAGCCCTAACTACGAGCAGTACTTC | CASSPNYEQYF
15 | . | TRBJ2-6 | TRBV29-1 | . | TGCAGCGTTGAAGACAGACGCACTGGGGCCAACGTCCTGACTTTC | CSVEDRRTGANVLTF
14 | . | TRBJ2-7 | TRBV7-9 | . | TGTGCCAGCAGCTTAGTAACAGGGACGGGTGAGCAGTACTTC | CASSLVTGTGEQYF
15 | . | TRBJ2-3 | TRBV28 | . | TGTGCCAGCAGTTTAAGGTGGAGACGTGGGGATACGCAGTATTTT | CASSLRWRRGDTQYF
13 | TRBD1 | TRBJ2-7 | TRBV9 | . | TGTGCCAGCAGCCGCACAGGGGCTTCCGAGCAGTACTTC | CASSRTGASEQYF
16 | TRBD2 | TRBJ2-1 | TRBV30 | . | TGTGCCTGGAGTGGTGCGGGAGGAATCGGTTTCGATGAGCAGTTCTTC | CAWSGAGGIGFDEQFF
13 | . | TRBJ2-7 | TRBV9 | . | TGTGCCAGCAGCGACGGGACCGGCTACGAGCAGTACTTC | CASSDGTGYEQYF
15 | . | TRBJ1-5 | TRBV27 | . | TGTGCCAGCAGTTTACAAATAGGGGGCAATCAGCCCCAGCATTTT | CASSLQIGGNQPQHF
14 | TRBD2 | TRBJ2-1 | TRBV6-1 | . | TGTGCCAGCAGCGACCGACTAGCTCGCAATGAGCAGTTCTTC | CASSDRLARNEQFF
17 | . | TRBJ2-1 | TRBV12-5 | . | TGTGCTAGTGGTTTGGTACTTCAGGGATCCACCTACAATGAGCAGTTCTTC | CASGLVLQGSTYNEQFF
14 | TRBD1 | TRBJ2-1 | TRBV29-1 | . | TGCAGCGGCCGGGGACAGGGGGCCTCCAATGAGCAGTTCTTC | CSGRGQGASNEQFF
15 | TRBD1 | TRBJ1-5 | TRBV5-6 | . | TGTGCCAGCAGCCCGGGACAGGGTATCGGTCAGCCCCAGCATTTT | CASSPGQGIGQPQHF
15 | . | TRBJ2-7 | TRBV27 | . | TGTGCCAGCAGCCCAGCCGGGTATAGCTCCTACGAGCAGTACTTC | CASSPAGYSSYEQYF
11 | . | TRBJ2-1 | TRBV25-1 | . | TGTGCCAGCGGGGGTCCTCTGGTGAAGTTCTTC | CASGGPLVKFF
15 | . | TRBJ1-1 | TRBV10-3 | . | TGTGCCATCAGTGGGTCAGGACAGAGGGACACTGAAGCTTTCTTT | CAISGSGQRDTEAFF
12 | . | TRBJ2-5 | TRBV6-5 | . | TGTGCCAGCAGTCTGGACGGAGAGACCCAGTACTTC | CASSLDGETQYF
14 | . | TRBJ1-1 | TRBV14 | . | TGTGCCAGCAGCCAAAGGGTGAAGGACACTGAAGCTTTCTTT | CASSQRVKDTEAFF
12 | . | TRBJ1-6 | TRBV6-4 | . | TGTGCCAGCAGGCAGGGTACTTCACCCCTCCACTTT | CASRQGTSPLHF
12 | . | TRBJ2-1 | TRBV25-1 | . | TGTGCCAGCAGTGCCGGGCTAAATGAGCAGTTCTTC | CASSAGLNEQFF
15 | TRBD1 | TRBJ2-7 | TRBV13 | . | TGTGCCAGCAGCCAAAGCCCGGGACAGGGGAGAGAGCAGTACTTC | CASSQSPGQGREQYF
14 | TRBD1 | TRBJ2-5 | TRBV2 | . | TGTGCCATCCTCCGGGACAGGGTCCAAGAGACCCAGTACTTC | CAILRDRVQETQYF
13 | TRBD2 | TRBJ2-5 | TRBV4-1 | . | TGCGCCAGCAGCCGGGCGGGGGAGGAGACCCAGTACTTC | CASSRAGEETQYF
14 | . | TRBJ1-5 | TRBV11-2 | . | TGTGCCAGCAGCTTAGGATTCGGGGATCAGCCCCAGCATTTT | CASSLGFGDQPQHF
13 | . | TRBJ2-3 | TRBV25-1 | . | TGTGCCAGCAGTTACGGGAGCACAGATACGCAGTATTTT | CASSYGSTDTQYF
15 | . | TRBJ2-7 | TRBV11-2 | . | TGTGCCAGCAGCCCAGGGGCCCAACTCTCCTACGAGCAGTACTTC | CASSPGAQLSYEQYF